Listed below are T cell receptor beta chains from one sample, sequenced in a study of cytomegalovirus exposure and HLA in healthy donors. The method was immunoSEQ multiplex PCR; TCRdb's version includes in-frame clones alone and lacks a portion of them. The table lists 110,000 or so clones, approximately 82% of them singletons. Material for sequencing was PBMCs. These receptors were collected from a middle-aged man in good health and CMV-seropositive. CDR3s include the opening cysteine and the closing phenylalanine or tryptophan. Fields, in order: J gene, V gene, D gene, CDR3 length, clone size, CDR3 protein, CDR3 DNA. A D gene is named only where the DNA matches it firmly. Size is stated for part of the rows, as once, few or many counts, or as a class when the clone is expanded.

>TRBJ1-1|TRBV5-1|.|12|.
CASSLGVSEAFF
TGCGCCAGCAGCCTCGGAGTTAGTGAAGCTTTCTTT
>TRBJ1-6|TRBV30|TRBD1|13|.
CAGGTGRASPLHF
TGTGCCGGGGGGACAGGGCGTGCTTCACCCCTCCACTTT
>TRBJ2-5|TRBV6-5|.|13|.
CASTRARGETQYF
TGTGCCAGCACGCGGGCTAGAGGCGAGACCCAGTACTTC
>TRBJ1-6|TRBV27|TRBD1|15|once
CASSIQGFYNSPLHF
TGTGCCAGCAGTATACAGGGGTTCTATAATTCACCCCTCCACTTT
>TRBJ2-3|TRBV9|.|13|.
CASRGTAGDTQYF
TGTGCCAGCAGGGGGACAGCGGGAGATACGCAGTATTTT
>TRBJ2-7|TRBV4-3|TRBD1|15|.
CASSPDRASSYEQYF
TGCGCCAGCAGCCCAGACAGGGCCTCCTCCTACGAGCAGTACTTC
>TRBJ2-5|TRBV7-2|.|13|.
CASSRGERETQYF
TGTGCCAGCAGCCGGGGAGAGAGGGAGACCCAGTACTTC
>TRBJ2-4|TRBV30|TRBD1|16|few
CAWSPRDSIAKNSQYF
TGTGCCTGGAGTCCACGGGACAGCATAGCCAAAAACAGTCAGTACTTC
>TRBJ1-2|TRBV11-2|.|14|.
CASSLTDTNYGYTF
TGTGCCAGCAGCTTAACAGACACTAACTATGGCTACACCTTC
>TRBJ2-1|TRBV19|TRBD1|17|.
CASSKLQGAFSYNEQFF
TGTGCCAGTAGTAAACTACAGGGGGCATTTTCCTACAATGAGCAGTTCTTC
>TRBJ1-1|TRBV19|.|17|.
CASSIDPKTGSYTEAFF
TGTGCCAGTAGTATAGACCCGAAGACAGGAAGTTACACTGAAGCTTTCTTT
>TRBJ2-2|TRBV27|.|16|.
CASSSRGSLNTGELFF
TGTGCCAGCAGTTCTAGGGGCTCCCTGAACACCGGGGAGCTGTTTTTT
>TRBJ2-5|TRBV28|TRBD2|13|.
CASSRGGGETQYF
TGTGCCAGCAGTCGGGGGGGTGGCGAGACCCAGTACTTC
>TRBJ1-2|TRBV29-1|.|12|.
CSVHGGRDGYTF
TGCAGCGTTCACGGGGGGCGAGATGGCTACACCTTC
>TRBJ2-1|TRBV28|.|14|.
CASSSYGAYNEQFF
TGTGCCAGCAGTTCTTACGGGGCCTACAATGAGCAGTTCTTC
>TRBJ1-1|TRBV9|TRBD1|17|.
CASSVEAHYRGLGEAFF
TGTGCCAGCAGCGTAGAGGCCCACTACAGGGGGTTGGGTGAAGCTTTCTTT
>TRBJ2-3|TRBV30|TRBD2|17|.
CAWSERLAGASTDTQYF
TGTGCCTGGAGTGAACGGCTAGCGGGGGCTAGCACAGATACGCAGTATTTT
>TRBJ1-6|TRBV30|.|12|.
CAWSRVNSPLHF
TGTGCCTGGAGCAGGGTCAATTCACCCCTCCACTTT
>TRBJ2-7|TRBV19|TRBD2|19|.
CASSIGDRSGRASSYEQYF
TGTGCCAGTAGTATAGGGGACCGCAGCGGGAGGGCTAGCTCCTACGAGCAGTACTTC
>TRBJ1-4|TRBV28|TRBD1|17|once
CASSGDRGVKTNEKLFF
TGTGCCAGCAGTGGCGACAGGGGGGTAAAGACTAATGAAAAACTGTTTTTT
>TRBJ2-7|TRBV7-2|.|15|.
CASSQGLPGVNEQYF
TGTGCCAGCAGCCAGGGACTCCCGGGCGTCAACGAGCAGTACTTC
>TRBJ1-4|TRBV6-1|.|15|.
CASSRSFATNEKLFF
TGTGCCAGCAGTCGTAGTTTTGCAACTAATGAAAAACTGTTTTTT
>TRBJ2-1|TRBV7-2|TRBD1|14|.
CASSAGTGGPRQFF
TGTGCCAGCAGCGCAGGGACAGGGGGCCCTCGGCAGTTCTTC
>TRBJ2-2|TRBV11-3|.|16|.
CASSYTGRVNTGELFF
TGTGCCAGCAGCTATACAGGGCGGGTGAACACCGGGGAGCTGTTTTTT
>TRBJ2-5|TRBV7-3|TRBD2|15|.
CASSTSGEGRETQYF
TGTGCCAGCAGCACCAGCGGGGAGGGCCGGGAGACCCAGTACTTC
>TRBJ2-1|TRBV7-8|TRBD2|14|.
CASSRTSGVHEQFF
TGTGCCAGCAGCCGGACTAGCGGAGTGCATGAGCAGTTCTTC
>TRBJ2-7|TRBV11-2|TRBD1|14|.
CASSPTGDTYEQYF
TGTGCCAGCAGCCCGACAGGGGACACCTACGAGCAGTACTTC
>TRBJ2-2|TRBV5-1|.|13|.
CASSWLDAGELFF
TGCGCCAGCAGCTGGCTAGATGCCGGGGAGCTGTTTTTT
>TRBJ1-1|TRBV28|TRBD1|13|.
CASSLGQGPEAFF
TGTGCCAGCAGTTTGGGACAGGGACCTGAAGCTTTCTTT
>TRBJ2-7|TRBV19|.|13|.
CASSLGADYEQYF
TGTGCCAGTAGTTTGGGAGCAGATTACGAGCAGTACTTC
>TRBJ1-3|TRBV27|TRBD1|14|once
CASSSWTGGNTIYF
TGTGCCAGCAGTTCGTGGACAGGAGGAAACACCATATATTTT
>TRBJ1-1|TRBV28|.|11|.
CASTSGREAFF
TGTGCCAGCACCTCGGGGAGGGAAGCTTTCTTT
>TRBJ2-3|TRBV7-3|TRBD2|15|.
CASSLSGRALDTQYF
TGTGCCAGCAGCTTAAGCGGGAGGGCCTTGGATACGCAGTATTTT
>TRBJ2-1|TRBV7-2|TRBD2|16|.
CASSLTGGPTNVEQFF
TGTGCCAGCAGCTTAACGGGGGGGCCGACTAACGTTGAGCAGTTCTTC
>TRBJ2-7|TRBV9|TRBD1|15|.
CASSVGRQGMYEQYF
TGTGCCAGCAGCGTAGGTCGACAGGGTATGTACGAGCAGTACTTC
>TRBJ2-7|TRBV5-1|TRBD2|16|.
CASSLGGTSGTYEQYF
TGCGCCAGCAGCTTGGGCGGGACTAGCGGGACCTACGAGCAGTACTTC
>TRBJ2-5|TRBV9|TRBD2|18|.
CASSDGTSGGAGQETQYF
TGTGCCAGCAGCGACGGGACTAGCGGGGGGGCGGGGCAAGAGACCCAGTACTTC
>TRBJ1-1|TRBV27|.|12|.
CASSSLDSGAFF
TGTGCCAGCAGTTCCCTAGACAGTGGAGCTTTCTTT
>TRBJ2-5|TRBV6-1|.|15|few
CASSQILVGFETQYF
TGTGCCAGCAGCCAAATACTAGTAGGGTTCGAGACCCAGTACTTC
>TRBJ2-5|TRBV7-6|TRBD2|16|.
CASSSRLAGVVETQYF
TGTGCCAGCAGCTCCCGACTAGCGGGAGTGGTGGAGACCCAGTACTTC